The clone carrying this T cell receptor beta chain was observed a few times. Its antigen is not identified. These data belong to a study of T-cell memory formation after mild COVID-19. 5'RACE primed at constant segments yielded TCR alpha and TCR beta cDNA libraries bearing sample barcodes and UMIs. TCRdb processed the 5' RACE reads anew with MiXCR; each CDR3 protein has one entry. Found here are 210,000 or so distinct CDR3 sequences, around 19% of them singletons; the top ten hold roughly 2.3%. Study-wide results and limits: Second-wave clones that peaked on day 37 lacked confirmed SARS-CoV-2 specificity. The main location of contracting CD4+ clones was CM and EM, and that of contracting CD8+ clones was EMRA.

The receptor was derived from an adult woman who had mild COVID-19 (a few samples of this study predate the infection). Cell type and time point are not known. The sequenced material came from PBMCs or a T cell subset sorted from them (not recorded which).

In DNA form, the CDR3 reads TGTGCCAGCAGTCTTGGGACAGGGGGTTCCGAAAAACTGTTTTTT. Its protein is CASSLGTGGSEKLFF. The chain couples TRBV27 to TRBJ1-4; TRBD1 aligns across 11 bases. Germline CDR1 reads MNHEY; CDR2 reads SMNVEV (reference sequence). The CDR3 contains 15 residues. After removal of 5 bases from V and 8 bases from J, the junction contained 7 bases not matched to a gene.